Described below is a single T cell receptor beta chain sequence and its context. The antigen remains undetermined. Germline V CDR1 and CDR2: SGHAT, FQDESV (reference sequence). There are 14 residues in the CDR3. V was shortened by 3 bases and J by 3 bases, with 12 bases between the two germline ends. TCRdb re-called the reads through MiXCR, storing one row per CDR3 protein. The table lists approximately 100,000 distinct CDR3 sequences, over 40% of them singletons. This sample was taken from a study of T cell repertoires in cytomegalovirus infection. Study information: CMV epitopes, recently identified HLA-C-restricted and well-studied HLA-B-restricted, were used. Both a matching HLA type and CMV infection were indicated by public TCR beta signatures.

General study points: The ex vivo response was dominated by HLA-C-restricted CMV-specific TCR beta clonotypes. There were carriers of CMV plus the relevant HLA, and cumulative public TCR beta family frequency identified them.

The J gene is TRBJ2-7, the V gene TRBV11-1; TRBD1 or TRBD2 may be the D gene (5 bases each). The sample here was CD8+ T cells from cultured PBMCs, taken from culture after CMV antigen stimulation. The TCR originated in a human donor in good health (CMV status not recorded). Some clones in this sample may be carry-over from other donors' samples. The CDR3 region is CASSLLDGGYEQYF. The CDR3 bases are TGTGCCAGCAGCTTGTTAGATGGGGGCTACGAGCAGTACTTC.